Listed here are 24 T cell receptor beta chains from one sample, sequenced in a study of T cell repertoires in aging, cancer and after chemotherapy (dated by TCRdb to the late 2010s). For sequencing, an Illumina MiSeq was employed. Using a mixed TRB-A/B primer pool, multiplex touch-down PCR amplified rearranged TRB sequences covering the V, D and J segments. The public reads were quality trimmed at Q25 with fastp and then assembled into clones with MiXCR by TCRdb, keeping productive beta chains. Here each entry gathers all rows of one CDR3 protein and keeps the most common genes and DNA. Counted in this sample were approximately 10,000 distinct CDR3 sequences; roughly 40% of them appeared once. The top ten constitute approximately 7.3% of the sample. Instead of sorted cells or RNA, genomic DNA extracted from peripheral blood served as the source for amplifying TCR beta rearrangements. Sequences were obtained from blood. All receptors come from a human donor in good health.

This clonotype has more than one count but fewer than ten. The rearrangement uses TRBV20-1 and TRBJ2-3; D remains unclear. Germline V gene lookup returns CDR1 DFQATT and CDR2 SNEGSKA (reference sequence). V dropped 1 base and J dropped 0 bases, with 14 bases sitting between them. The CDR3 has 16 residues. CDR3 bases: TGCAGTGCTAGAGGAAAGGACCGAGGTAGCACAGATACGCAGTATTTT. Translation: CSARGKDRGSTDTQYF.

This clonotype was picked up a small number of times. J is TRBJ2-7 and V is TRBV27; a possible D gene is TRBD2 (6 bases). V was shortened by 7 bases and J by 0 bases, with 19 bases between the two germline ends. The CDR3 is made up of 16 amino acids. Germline assignment: CDR1 MNHEY and CDR2 SMNVEV (reference sequence). CDR3 in amino acids: CASTSGAGAPSYEQYF. The CDR3 DNA reads as TGTGCCAGCACCTCCGGAGCGGGTGCCCCCTCCTACGAGCAGTACTTC.

By sample share, this clonotype is medium-sized. The V gene is TRBV29-1, the J gene TRBJ1-2, with 7 nucleotides matching TRBD1. Trimming at V came to 6 bases and at J to 8 bases, leaving 9 bases not matched to a gene. The CDR3 spans 12 residues. From germline, CDR1 is SQVTM and CDR2 ANQGSEA. The DNA for the CDR3 is TGCAGCGTGAAAAACAGGGGAGGAGGCTACACCTTC. Translation gives CSVKNRGGGYTF.

This clonotype has more than one count but fewer than ten. The chain uses TRBV20-1 and TRBJ1-2, with 8 nucleotides matching TRBD1. Germline CDR1 DFQATT, CDR2 SNEGSKA (reference sequence). This CDR3 region has 15 residues. After removal of 6 bases from V and 4 bases from J, the junction contained 13 bases not matched to a gene. CDR3: CSATIPQTGVYGYTF. CDR3 sequence (DNA): TGCAGTGCGACCATCCCACAGACAGGGGTCTATGGCTACACCTTC.

This clonotype was recorded a few times. This chain uses TRBV28 with TRBJ2-3; D perhaps matches TRBD1 (5 bases). The length of the CDR3 is 15 residues. Germline CDR1 and CDR2: MDHEN and SYDVKM. Trimming took 3 bases from V and 3 from J, leaving 13 bases between them. CDR3 coding DNA: TGTGCCAGCAGTTTTCGCCAGGGTGCAACAGATACGCAGTATTTT. Amino acids: CASSFRQGATDTQYF.

The chain combines TRBV7-2 with TRBJ2-4, with D perhaps matching TRBD2 (6 bases). V was trimmed by 0 bases and J by 5 bases, leaving 11 bases between them. The CDR3 consists of 15 residues. Germline V gene sequence: CDR1 SGHTA, CDR2 FQGNSA. The CDR3: CASSLARGRQNIQYF. The DNA for the CDR3 is TGTGCCAGCAGCTTAGCGCGGGGAAGGCAAAACATTCAGTACTTC.

In this sample, this clonotype turned up a few times. The chain is built from TRBV7-9 and TRBJ1-5; D gene ambiguous. V was trimmed by 4 bases and J by 2 bases, leaving 12 bases between them. Germline CDR1 reads SEHNR; CDR2 reads FQNEAQ (reference sequence). The CDR3 has 15 residues. The CDR3 loop reads CASSYISDGNQPQHF. The CDR3 DNA is TGTGCCAGCAGCTACATCTCAGATGGCAATCAGCCCCAGCATTTT.

V gene TRBV28 combines with J gene TRBJ1-5, with D possibly matching TRBD1 (5 bases). Germline CDR1 MDHEN, CDR2 SYDVKM. This CDR3 region has 14 residues. The V end was cut by 2 bases, the J end by 5 bases, with 10 bases between. For the CDR3, the DNA is TGTGCCAGCAGTTTAAGCGGGGCCGATCAGCCCCAGCATTTT. Translating it yields CASSLSGADQPQHF. The full variable domain, with the rest looked up from reference TRBV28 and TRBJ1-5, is DVKVTQSSRYLVKRTGEKVFLECVQDMDHENMFWYRQDPGLGLRLIYFSYDVKMKEKGDIPEGYSVSREKKERFSLILESASTNQTSMYLCASSLSGADQPQHFGDGTRLSIL.

Remarks on this clonotype: One end of the junction varies from germline; a read error may be responsible. The chain couples TRBV7-9 to TRBJ1-2; TRBD1 matches 7 bases. Germline V gene sequence: CDR1 SEHNR, CDR2 FQNEAQ (reference sequence). This CDR3 is built from 14 residues. CDR3 sequence: CVSSLLGGEYGYTF. The CDR3 DNA reads TGTGTCAGCAGCTTATTAGGGGGCGAATATGGCTACACCTTC.

By its share, this clonotype is large. The CDR3 here is CAWSVGGELFF. The DNA for the CDR3 is TGTGCCTGGAGTGTGGGCGGGGAGCTGTTTTTT. J is TRBJ2-2 and V is TRBV30, with unresolved D. V was trimmed by 0 bases and J by 7 bases, leaving 3 bases between them. There are 11 residues in the CDR3. Germline lookup yields CDR1 GTSNPN and CDR2 SVGIG (reference sequence).

For the CDR3, the DNA is TGTGCCAGCAGCTTGGGTCTTTATAATTCACCCCTCCACTTT. Amino acids: CASSLGLYNSPLHF. This rearrangement joins TRBV5-6 to TRBJ1-6; unclear D gene. CDR3 length equals 14 residues. V was pared by 0 bases and J by 4 bases, with 5 bases between. Germline V CDR1 and CDR2: SGHDT, YYEEEE.

This clonotype showed up just a few times. This chain joins TRBV28 and TRBJ1-3; D is ambiguous. V dropped 4 bases and J dropped 3 bases, with 16 bases sitting between them. Germline V gene data show CDR1 as MDHEN and CDR2 as SYDVKM. The CDR3 spans 16 residues. The CDR3 nucleotides read TGTGCCAGCAGTTCCCCGGGATCCCCAAGTGGAAACACCATATATTTT. It specifies CASSSPGSPSGNTIYF.

The chain employs TRBV7-2 and TRBJ1-2; D is possibly TRBD1 (5 bases). Trimming removed 1 base from V and 2 bases from J, with 14 bases in between. Germline CDR1 SGHTA, CDR2 FQGNSA. This CDR3 has 16 amino acids. CDR3: CASSLGGDGRNYGYTF. In DNA, the CDR3 is TGTGCCAGCAGCTTAGGGGGGGACGGACGCAACTATGGCTACACCTTC.

The chain carries TRBV12-3 or TRBV12-4 and TRBJ2-3; 8 nucleotides line up with TRBD1. This CDR3 spans 14 amino acids. J gave up 1 base and V 5 bases, and 2 bases lay outside the gene matches. The CDR3 sequence: CASSLGQGTDTQYF. CDR3 sequence (DNA): TGTGCCAGCAGTCTGGGACAGGGCACAGATACGCAGTATTTT.

The chain couples TRBV29-1 to TRBJ2-1, with TRBD1 matching 11 bases. V was pared by 4 bases and J by 4 bases, with 3 bases of the junction left unmatched. The CDR3 covers 14 residues. Germline lookup yields CDR1 SQVTM and CDR2 ANQGSEA. CDR3 amino acids: CSVGDRGKYNEQFF. The CDR3 DNA sequence: TGCAGCGTTGGGGACAGGGGGAAATACAATGAGCAGTTCTTC.

The sample holds a few counts of this clonotype. The genes are TRBV7-3 and TRBJ2-7; TRBD2 aligns across 7 bases. Germline V gene data show CDR1 as SGHTA and CDR2 as FQGTGA. The CDR3 totals 13 residues. The junction had 12 bases not matched to a gene; V was cut back by 4 bases and J by 12 bases. The CDR3 sequence is CASSSQSGTKPYF. The CDR3 coding sequence is TGTGCCAGCAGCTCGCAATCCGGGACTAAGCCGTACTTC.

This clonotype was picked up a small number of times. The chain combines TRBV6-5 with TRBJ2-2; maybe TRBD2 (6 bases). V lost 6 bases, J lost 8 bases, and 10 bases lay in between. Germline V gene sequence: CDR1 MNHEY, CDR2 SVGAGI. The CDR3 runs to 12 residues. The CDR3 DNA follows: TGTGCCAGCAGGAGGGCGGGGGGGGAGCTGTTTTTT. Translation gives CASRRAGGELFF.

This clonotype was detected a few times. The V and J genes are TRBV6-5 and TRBJ1-2; a possible D gene is TRBD1 (6 bases). Germline assignment: CDR1 MNHEY and CDR2 SVGAGI. CDR3 length: 17 amino acids. Trimming took off 0 bases at V and 2 bases at J, with 16 bases between the two ends. The CDR3, as DNA: TGTGCCAGCAGTTACTCGATCGTGGGGGGCGCCAACTATGGCTACACCTTC. Its protein is CASSYSIVGGANYGYTF.

This clonotype has just a few counts. The chain employs TRBV6-1 and TRBJ1-5, with D uncertain. The CDR3 covers 15 residues. The V gene's germline CDR1 is MNHNS and CDR2 SASEGT. Trimming cost V 1 base and J 0 bases, with 7 bases left between them. Written as DNA, the CDR3 is TGTGCCAGCAGTGAAGACTTCGATAGCAATCAGCCCCAGCATTTT. Protein: CASSEDFDSNQPQHF.

In this sample, this clonotype turned up a few times. The rearrangement uses TRBV5-1 and TRBJ2-3; D unresolved. The ends were cut back, 5 bases at V and 0 bases at J, with 7 bases in the middle. The V gene's germline CDR1 is SGHRS and CDR2 YFSETQ. CDR3 size: 13 residues. CDR3 in amino acids: CASRATSTDTQYF. CDR3 nucleotides: TGCGCCAGCAGGGCAACTAGCACAGATACGCAGTATTTT.

This clonotype was counted a few times. V is TRBV24-1 and J is TRBJ2-5, with TRBD2 identical over 7 bases. This CDR3 contains 15 residues. Unmatched junction bases numbered 9, after V lost 4 bases and J lost 5 bases. The germline gives CDR1 KGHDR, CDR2 SFDVKD. The CDR3 sequence is CATSDSPRGMETQYF. DNA of the CDR3: TGTGCCACCAGTGACTCCCCGCGGGGGATGGAGACCCAGTACTTC.

V is TRBV29-1 and J is TRBJ1-1; 8 positions agree with TRBD1. V lost 5 bases, J lost 4 bases, and 3 bases stayed unmatched. There are 12 residues in the CDR3. CDR1 and CDR2 (germline): SQVTM, ANQGSEA. CDR3 bases: TGCAGCGTTAGACAGGGGAGCACTGAAGCTTTCTTT. Its translation is CSVRQGSTEAFF.

The DNA of the CDR3 is TGTGCCAGCAGCCGATCAGGGGGCTGGGGAGAGACCCAGTACTTC. Protein sequence: CASSRSGGWGETQYF. The chain joins TRBV6-5 to TRBJ2-5, with 8 bases fitting TRBD1. This CDR3 contains 15 residues. The germline CDR1 and CDR2 sequences are MNHEY and SVGAGI. V dropped 6 bases and J dropped 4; count of bases not matched to a gene: 10.

The rearrangement links TRBV7-2 to TRBJ1-1; 8 nucleotides align to TRBD1. CDR1 and CDR2 (germline): SGHTA, FQGNSA. The trim removed 6 bases at V and 1 base at J, leaving 4 bases unmatched. The CDR3 spans 14 residues. Here the CDR3 DNA reads TGTGCCAGCAGACTAGGGACAGGGAACACTGAAGCTTTCTTT. Its translation is CASRLGTGNTEAFF.